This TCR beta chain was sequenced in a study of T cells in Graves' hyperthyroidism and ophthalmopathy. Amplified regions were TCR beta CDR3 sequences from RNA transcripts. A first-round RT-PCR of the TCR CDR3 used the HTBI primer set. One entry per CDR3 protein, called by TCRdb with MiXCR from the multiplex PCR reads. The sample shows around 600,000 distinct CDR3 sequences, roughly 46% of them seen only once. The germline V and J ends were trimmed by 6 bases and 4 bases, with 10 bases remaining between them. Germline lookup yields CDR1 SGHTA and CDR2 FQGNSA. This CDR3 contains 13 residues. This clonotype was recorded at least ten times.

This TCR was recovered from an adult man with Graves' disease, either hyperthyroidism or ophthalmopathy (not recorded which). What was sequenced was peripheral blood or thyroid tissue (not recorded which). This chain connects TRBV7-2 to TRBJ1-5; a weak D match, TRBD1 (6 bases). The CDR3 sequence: CASSPGVNQPQHF. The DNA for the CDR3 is TGTGCCAGCAGTCCAGGGGTAAATCAGCCCCAGCATTTT. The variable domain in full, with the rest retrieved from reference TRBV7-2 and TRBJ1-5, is GAGVSQSPSNKVTEKGKDVELRCDPISGHTALYWYRQSLGQGLEFLIYFQGNSAPDKSGLPSDRFSAERTGGSVSTLTIQRTQQEDSAVYLCASSPGVNQPQHFGDGTRLSIL.